Described below is a single T cell receptor (beta chain) sequence and its context. This receptor's antigen is unknown. The record has no base qualities; no much larger clone is one base away. The library was prepared using the immunoSEQ multiplex PCR assay. For the multiplex PCR, a mixture combining 60 forward primers for TCR Vbeta segments and 13 reverse primers for TCR Jbeta segments was used. The CDR3 region of rearranged TCR beta genes was amplified from genomic DNA by a multiplex PCR assay. On the Illumina HiSeq System, the amplified TCR beta libraries were sequenced as 87-base-pair reads. Regarding the original processing steps: Across the 500 to 750 repertoires, a later analysis counted roughly 77 million unique TCR beta chains, approximately 10 million of which were shared by at least two donors. A nearest-neighbor algorithm error-corrected the raw reads and collapsed the reads into unique sequences, merging closely related sequences to remove PCR and sequencing errors. CDR3 sequences were aligned to IMGT reference sequences to assign V, D and J gene segments. Each retained sequence needed at least a six-nucleotide match to both a V gene segment and a J gene segment. Rearrangements were classified as productive when the CDR3 lacked stop codons and remained in frame with V and J, and all other rearrangements were classified as non-productive. CDR3 was defined according to IMGT convention as the region running from the second conserved V-encoded cysteine to the conserved J-encoded phenylalanine. The earlier analysis of about 610 of the donors excluded any sequence lacking an unambiguous match to a single V gene segment. An earlier analysis of just under 600 of the donors called V segments functional above 56.7% productive rearrangements and segregating when the between-donor standard deviation exceeded 5%. A statistical classification framework was developed to diagnose cytomegalovirus status using the catalog of TCR beta chain sequences. In a later analysis, V and J genes were assigned by comparing TCR nucleotide sequences against IMGT/GENE-DB human TR gene sequences. A later analysis assigned CDR3 sequences and most-parsimonious VDJ recombination scenarios with the TCRdist pipeline. In a later analysis, each TCR beta chain was defined by its CDR3 amino acid sequence together with its V-gene family, and reads lacking a unique V-gene family were excluded. In a later analysis, around 600 highly shared, low-generation-probability nucleotide sequences were removed to address suspected cross-contamination and a sequencing artifact. For each public chain, a later analysis derived a clonal expansion index from normalized ranks of inferred template counts within each repertoire. In a later analysis, generation probabilities were computed with a VDJ recombination model fitted to out-of-frame rearrangements, and the resulting probabilities were checked against IGoR. In a later analysis, TCR-TCR, TCR-HLA and TCR-CMV co-occurrence was scored with hypergeometric tests, and a repertoire-size bias correction was applied to TCR pairs. A later analysis estimated false discovery rates by permuting HLA or CMV assignments 20 times. In a later analysis, co-occurring TCRs were grouped using DBSCAN, and TCRdist sequence similarity was added for clustering within HLA-allele-positive subsets. Co-occurrence clustering excluded repertoires with fewer than 30,000 or more than 120,000 public chains, plus five with anomalous nucleotide sharing. Not all clones reach the TCRdb copy of this immuneACCESS table, which keeps in-frame sequences only. Checked studies attribute under half of the gap to unresolved V genes and leave the rest unexplained. The DNA was the basis for D and trimming; V, J and clone size are from that table. This sample comprises about 140,000 clones, roughly 87% of them detected only once. The ten largest make up 0.45% to 0.6% of the sample.

The cohort comprised some 730 healthy bone marrow donors. Cohort members were all nominally healthy when sampled, although unrecorded immune exposures were likely present. The donor tested CMV seronegative and was one of the 352 seronegative cohort members. Each donor provided a peripheral blood sample, and peripheral blood mononuclear cells were used for TCR beta sequencing. Genomic DNA extraction from the blood cell samples was performed with the Qiagen DNeasy Blood Extraction Kit. The data derive from a study of cytomegalovirus exposure and HLA in healthy donors (dated by TCRdb to the late 2010s). About the full investigation: An earlier analysis of some 550 of the donors reported about 250 Gb of sequence data and 100 million to 140 million unique TCR beta sequences from some 180 million T cells. Donor age, sex, ethnicity and CMV serostatus were compiled alongside the repertoire data. The number of donors typed differed by locus, with roughly 629-640 for A, B, C, DRB1 and DQB1, about 500 for DQA1, under 610 for DPA1, and roughly 450 for DPB1. Roughly 5 DR-DQ haplotypes were handled as single units for association and clustering because linkage in the cohort was strong. To predict cytomegalovirus infection status, the study brought together high-throughput TCR immunosequencing, statistical association of individual TCRs with disease status, and machine learning. The study aimed to test whether signatures of past pathogen exposure could be identified by cataloging public T cell receptors. A later analysis re-analyzed previously published TCR beta repertoires from 666 donors and added high-resolution HLA genotyping to study TCR occurrence patterns. Class I and class II HLA loci were covered by the typing at four-digit resolution. The genetic ancestry cluster associated with self-reported Caucasian donors included 70% to 85% of the roughly 360 genotyped donors. In addition to the first cohort of 666 subjects, a separate validation cohort of 130 or so different subjects was used. An early release covering roughly 640 HLA-typed donors comprised about 300 gigabases of sequencing data and around 80 million unique TCR sequences. In an earlier analysis of 550 to 700 of the donors, high-throughput TCR beta sequencing was used to judge whether each TCR beta V gene segment behaved as functional or pseudogenic. Among 398 genotyped donors of the cohort, an average of roughly 230,000 unique TCR beta nucleotide sequences was sequenced per donor, of which about 18% were non-productive. In the later analysis, no new phenotypic data were used to find candidate immune exposures; instead, reliance was placed on TCR beta sequences and their occurrence across donors. The study used immunosequencing to profile the T cell repertoires of about 670 subjects and linked those repertoires to cytomegalovirus serostatus. All discovery cohort repertoires had been generated on a single sequencing platform. Genome-wide SNP genotypes for about 55% of the 666 donors were used in a later genetic analysis, which treated that subset as a discovery cohort.

From the cysteine up to the phenylalanine, the CDR3 has a length of 17 residues. Just the 51-base CDR3 DNA is kept, in frame starting at base 1. The V end gives up 7 bases and the J end 1 base, leaving 15 bases in the junction not matched to a gene. The study at large found these results: A further reported finding was that TCR beta sequences accurately predicted the HLA-A and HLA-B alleles for most subjects in the first cohort. In a later genetic analysis, a missense DCLRE1C variant was associated with V-gene and J-gene trimming of TCR beta chains, and the association was replicated in an independent cohort. Several of the top co-occurrence clusters appeared to be linked to parvovirus B19, influenza, CMV and Epstein-Barr virus, according to a later analysis. In a later analysis, HLA-associated TCR beta chains were found to be more clonally expanded and to have lower generation probabilities than equally common non-associated chains. Compared with the roughly 700-donor mean, donors in an Asian-associated ancestry cluster had fewer N-insertions in productive TCRs, according to a later genetic analysis. This cohort had only TCR beta chains sequenced, and the lack of alpha or paired-chain data limited which features could be detected. HLA typing was unavailable for some donors at each locus, so association tests used only the typed subset. The classifier was reported to diagnose cytomegalovirus status with high specificity and sensitivity in both the original and validation cohorts. In a later analysis, TCR association rates were found to vary across HLA loci, with the most associated TCRs seen for DRB1 alleles and the fewest for HLA-C alleles. In a later analysis, 15,000 to 20,000 TCR beta sequences were associated with specific HLA alleles at a false discovery rate of 0.05. Linkage disequilibrium might explain the correlated functional status among segregating V segments, but an unknown experimental factor could not be ruled out. In vitro tests confirmed that three of the cytomegalovirus-associated TCR beta chains recognize cytomegalovirus antigens. The sequencing pipeline was judged likely to have produced a cluster of highly shared sequence variants as a technical artifact. For the cohort, immune exposure information was limited to CMV serostatus. Most CMV-associated TCR beta chains appeared to be HLA-restricted in a later analysis, and the HLA associations seemed to be driven largely by CMV exposure. The 87-base-pair reads could not distinguish some IMGT-functional V segments, including TRBV6-2 and TRBV6-3, so those segments were excluded. The study listed 150 to 200 TCR beta chains as associated with cytomegalovirus. Assigning TCR associations to individual alleles was difficult when HLA alleles, especially DR and DQ, strongly co-occurred. While some public TCRs were present in many individuals, most TCR sequences turned up only very rarely across donors. In an earlier analysis of approximately 590 of the donors, most TCR beta V segments appeared in productive rearrangements about 87% or about 30% of the time, broadly matching IMGT annotations. The earlier analysis of almost 600 of the donors excluded 15 to 20 rarely observed V segments, including chromosome 9 orphons, because counts were too low. The authors suggested that the approach could potentially be generalized to other disease states and immunological phenotypes. Roughly uniform sequencing depth across donors was assumed in presence/absence analyses, although this assumption may not hold.

The sample comprised PBMCs. The sequence links TRBV6-7 to TRBJ1-1; TRBD1 aligns with 7 central bases. TRBV6-7 is reported as an ORF; its role is uncertain. The clonotype was recovered from a woman aged 40 to 50 in good health and CMV-seronegative. The CDR3 protein is CASTREGQTGSNTEAFF. The sequenced DNA: TGTGCCAGCACCAGAGAGGGGCAGACAGGGTCGAACACTGAAGCTTTCTTT.